What follows are 6 T cell receptor beta chains derived from one specimen sequenced in a study of T cell clonality in common variable immunodeficiency. Only in-frame clones appear in the TCRdb table, and some are missing; sequencing was by immunoSEQ multiplex PCR. The sample presents about 64,000 clones, none singletons. Sequencing was carried out using peripheral blood mononuclear cells. Receptor source: a person aged 18 to 75 in good health.

This clone was counted many times. The CDR3 goes on 3 residues after the read ends, and that part is filled in from the germline J gene. The chain is built from TRBV6-1 and TRBJ2-3; TRBD2 matches 7 bases. The CDR3 is made up of 16 amino acids. Per germline, CDR1 MNHNS and CDR2 SASEGT. The junction had 4 bases not matched to a gene; V was cut back by 1 base and J by 0 bases. Partial CDR3 DNA: TGTGCCAGCAGTGAAGGGACTAGAACTAGCACAGATACG. Protein product: CASSEGTRTSTDT. The whole CDR3 is CASSEGTRTSTDTQYF.

This clone was seen many times. The read terminates 3 residues before the CDR3 end, so the remaining end is supplied by the germline J gene. The chain uses TRBV5-1 and TRBJ1-3; D is unresolved. V lost 3 bases and J lost 1, with 5 bases in between. There are 13 residues in the CDR3. Germline lookup yields CDR1 SGHRS and CDR2 YFSETQ. This CDR3 reads CASSSLSGNTIYF. The sequenced CDR3 bases are TGCGCCAGCAGCTCTCTTTCTGGAAACACC.

This clone has a count of ten or more. The CDR3 is cut off 3 residues early in the read; its end comes from the germline J gene. The gene calls are TRBV19 and TRBJ2-3, with 9 bases identical to TRBD2. Germline values: CDR1 LNHDA, CDR2 SQIVND (reference sequence). Unmatched junction bases numbered 10, after V lost 5 bases and J lost 4 bases. This CDR3 is built from 16 residues. This CDR3 reads CASSPQTSGAADTQYF. The covered CDR3 bases are TGTGCCAGTAGTCCCCAGACTAGCGGAGCCGCAGATACG. Variable domain in full (rest from reference TRBV19 and TRBJ2-3): DGGITQSPKYLFRKEGQNVTLSCEQNLNHDAMYWYRQDPGQGLRLIYYSQIVNDFQKGDIAEGYSVSREKKESFPLTVTSAQKNPTAFYLCASSPQTSGAADTQYFGPGTRLTVL.

Many counts were recorded for this clone. Partial CDR3 DNA: TGTGCCAGCAGTCAATTAGCGGGAGGGTCCTACAATGAG. Protein: CASSQLAGGSYNE. In full, the CDR3 reads CASSQLAGGSYNEQFF. This rearrangement joins TRBV12-3 or TRBV12-4 to TRBJ2-1, with 11 bases fitting TRBD2. Read data end 3 residues before the CDR3 end; the end is taken from the germline J gene. The V gene end was trimmed by 5 bases and the J gene end by 1 base; junction bases not matched to a gene: 4. This CDR3 comprises 16 residues.

The sample holds many counts of this clone. The sequence runs out 3 residues before the end of the CDR3; the remainder is reconstructed from the germline J gene. The chain couples TRBV7-3 to TRBJ2-1; a weak D match, TRBD2 (6 bases). This CDR3 comprises 13 residues. Per the germline V gene, CDR1 is SGHTA and CDR2 is FQGTGA. V lost 1 base, J lost 8 bases, and 9 bases lay in between. This CDR3 reads CASSLNRRDEQFF. CDR3 bases read: TGTGCCAGCAGCTTAAACAGGAGGGATGAG.

Ten or more counts support this clone. CDR3 amino acids: CSAYRDSTSYEQYF. CDR3 bases read: TGCAGTGCTTACCGGGACAGTACGTCCTACGAG. V is TRBV20-1 and J is TRBJ2-7, with 7 bases matching TRBD1. The CDR3 end is not reached by the read, which stops 3 residues before it; the germline J gene fills it in. This CDR3 region has 14 residues. In germline, CDR1 is DFQATT, CDR2 SNEGSKA (reference sequence). The trim removed 5 bases at V and 1 base at J, leaving 8 bases unmatched.